This T cell receptor beta chain was identified during a study of shared clonotypes between healthy human individuals. Findings of the study overall: Sorted-subset samples were not fully sequenced, rarefaction indicated. The researchers took only blood, and tissue repertoires probably look different.

CDR1 and CDR2 (germline): MNHEY, SVGAGI. The CDR3 length is 11 residues. The germline V and J ends were trimmed by 2 bases and 7 bases, with 5 bases remaining between them. Clones were read by immunoSEQ multiplex PCR, and TCRdb kept only the in-frame ones, dropping some. The table has millions of clones, more than 80% seen once. Concerning this clone: Its matching antigen is unknown. The sample holds other DNA sequences that translate to the same CDR3.

This clonotype was obtained from a man in his late teens or twenties in good health. Specimen: naive CD4+ T cells sorted from blood. The subset is: CD45RA+ positively selected. The chain recombines TRBV6-5 with TRBJ1-2, with no clear D. The CDR3 loop is CASSYLGGYTF. The CDR3 DNA sequence: TGTGCCAGCAGTTACCTTGGTGGCTACACCTTC.